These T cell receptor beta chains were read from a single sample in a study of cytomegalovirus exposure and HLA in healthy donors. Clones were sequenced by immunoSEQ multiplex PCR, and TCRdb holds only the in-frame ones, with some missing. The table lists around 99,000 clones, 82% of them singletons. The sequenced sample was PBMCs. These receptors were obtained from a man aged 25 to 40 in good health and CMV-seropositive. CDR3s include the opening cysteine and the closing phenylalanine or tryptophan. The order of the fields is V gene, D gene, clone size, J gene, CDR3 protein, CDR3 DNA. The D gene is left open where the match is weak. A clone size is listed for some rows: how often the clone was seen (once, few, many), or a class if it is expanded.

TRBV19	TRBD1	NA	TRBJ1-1	CASRDRVMNTEAFF	TGTGCCAGCCGGGACAGGGTAATGAACACTGAAGCTTTCTTT
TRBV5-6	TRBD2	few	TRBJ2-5	CASSLDLGGTQETQYF	TGTGCCAGCAGCTTGGATCTCGGGGGGACCCAAGAGACCCAGTACTTC
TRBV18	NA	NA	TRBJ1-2	CASSPNQGNYGYTF	TGTGCCAGCTCACCAAATCAGGGAAACTATGGCTACACCTTC
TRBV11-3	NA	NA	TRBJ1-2	CASSPDFRGYTF	TGTGCCAGCAGTCCGGACTTTAGGGGCTACACCTTC
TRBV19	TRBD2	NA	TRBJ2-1	CASSSSGGGQGNEQFF	TGTGCCAGTAGTTCCTCCGGGGGGGGGCAAGGCAATGAGCAGTTCTTC
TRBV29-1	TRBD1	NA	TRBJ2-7	CSGQGSYEQYF	TGCAGCGGACAGGGCTCCTACGAGCAGTACTTC
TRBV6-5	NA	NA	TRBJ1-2	CAARRSVYGYTF	TGTGCCGCCAGACGGAGCGTCTATGGCTACACCTTC
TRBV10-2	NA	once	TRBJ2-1	CASSEQGGNEQFF	TGCGCCAGCAGTGAACAGGGGGGGAATGAGCAGTTCTTC
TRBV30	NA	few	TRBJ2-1	CAWSYNSGDNEQFF	TGTGCCTGGAGTTACAATTCAGGGGACAATGAGCAGTTCTTC
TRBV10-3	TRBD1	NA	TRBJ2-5	CAINGQAQETQYF	TGTGCCATCAATGGACAGGCCCAAGAGACCCAGTACTTC
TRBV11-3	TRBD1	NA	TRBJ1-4	CASSLDRGLGFEKLFF	TGTGCCAGCAGCCTGGACAGGGGGCTAGGTTTTGAAAAACTGTTTTTT
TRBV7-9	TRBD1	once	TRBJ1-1	CASSSPGTGSTEAFF	TGTGCCAGCAGCTCTCCGGGGACAGGGAGCACTGAAGCTTTCTTT
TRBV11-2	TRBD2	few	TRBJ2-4	CASSEAGTSIQYF	TGTGCCAGCAGCGAGGCCGGGACTAGCATTCAGTACTTC
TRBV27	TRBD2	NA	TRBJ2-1	CASSSLLSGAYNEQFF	TGTGCCAGCAGTTCCCTCCTTAGCGGGGCCTACAATGAGCAGTTCTTC
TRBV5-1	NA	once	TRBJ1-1	CASSSSTDSTEAFF	TGCGCCAGCAGTTCATCCACCGACAGCACTGAAGCTTTCTTT
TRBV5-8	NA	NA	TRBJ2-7	CASIGTPTYEQYF	TGTGCCAGCATTGGGACACCAACCTACGAGCAGTACTTC
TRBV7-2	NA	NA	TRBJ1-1	CASSPQGGGAEAFF	TGTGCCAGCAGCCCCCAAGGGGGTGGCGCTGAAGCTTTCTTT
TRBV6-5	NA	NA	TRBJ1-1	CASSYRREATEAFF	TGTGCCAGCAGTTATCGGCGGGAGGCCACTGAAGCTTTCTTT
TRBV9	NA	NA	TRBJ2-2	CASSVASGGELFF	TGTGCCAGCAGCGTAGCGTCGGGGGGGGAGCTGTTTTTT
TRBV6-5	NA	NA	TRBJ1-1	CASSYRRGSVTTEAFF	TGTGCCAGCAGTTATCGCAGGGGTTCGGTGACCACTGAAGCTTTCTTT
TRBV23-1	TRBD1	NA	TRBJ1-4	CASSQPGQGSPYEKLFF	TGCGCCAGCAGTCAGCCGGGACAGGGTTCTCCTTATGAAAAACTGTTTTTT
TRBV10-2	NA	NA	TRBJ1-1	CASSNEVYTTEAFF	TGCGCCAGCAGTAACGAGGTCTACACCACTGAAGCTTTCTTT
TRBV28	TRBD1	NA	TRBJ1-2	CASSSGQGYGYTF	TGTGCCAGCAGTTCAGGACAGGGGTATGGCTACACCTTC
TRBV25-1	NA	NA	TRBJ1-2	CASSESVGLSGYTF	TGTGCCAGCAGTGAATCGGTGGGGCTAAGTGGCTACACCTTC
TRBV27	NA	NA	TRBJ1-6	CASSPDSYYNSPLHF	TGTGCCAGCAGTCCGGACAGTTATTATAATTCACCCCTCCACTTT
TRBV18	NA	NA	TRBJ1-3	CASSRSGGPGSGNTIYF	TGTGCCAGCTCAAGGAGTGGGGGCCCGGGCTCTGGAAACACCATATATTTT
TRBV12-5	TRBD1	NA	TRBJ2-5	CASGLRQGWETQYF	TGTGCTAGTGGTCTCAGACAGGGCTGGGAGACCCAGTACTTC
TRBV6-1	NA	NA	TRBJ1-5	CASSERDGGNNQPQHF	TGTGCCAGCAGTGAAAGGGACGGAGGGAACAATCAGCCCCAGCATTTT
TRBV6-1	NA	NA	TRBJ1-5	CASTEVSGNQPQHF	TGTGCCAGCACTGAGGTCAGCGGCAATCAGCCCCAGCATTTT
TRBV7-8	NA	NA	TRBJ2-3	CASSLGTQGRTDTQYF	TGTGCCAGCAGCTTAGGTACACAGGGACGTACAGATACGCAGTATTTT
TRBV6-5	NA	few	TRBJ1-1	CASRNRVNTEAFF	TGTGCCAGCAGAAACAGGGTGAACACTGAAGCTTTCTTT
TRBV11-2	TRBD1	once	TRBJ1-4	CASSSGQPTTNEKLFF	TGTGCCAGCAGCTCGGGACAGCCTACAACTAATGAAAAACTGTTTTTT
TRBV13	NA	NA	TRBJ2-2	CASTTGTGELFF	TGTGCCAGCACCACAGGGACCGGGGAGCTGTTTTTT
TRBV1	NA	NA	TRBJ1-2	CTSSPCAGLLGAYGYTF	TGCACCAGCAGCCCATGTGCGGGCCTCCTTGGAGCCTATGGCTACACCTTC
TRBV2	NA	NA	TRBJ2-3	CASSPLLIRTDTQYF	TGTGCCAGCAGCCCCTTACTTATTCGCACAGATACGCAGTATTTT
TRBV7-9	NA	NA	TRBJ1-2	CASSLVGLQGEGYGYTF	TGTGCCAGCAGCTTAGTGGGGTTACAGGGTGAAGGCTATGGCTACACCTTC
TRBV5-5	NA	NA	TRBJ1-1	CASSFVGAGRNTEAFF	TGTGCCAGCAGCTTCGTCGGGGCCGGGAGGAACACTGAAGCTTTCTTT
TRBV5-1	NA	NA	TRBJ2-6	CASSWDVGGANGLTF	TGCGCCAGCAGCTGGGACGTAGGGGGGGCCAACGGCCTGACTTTC
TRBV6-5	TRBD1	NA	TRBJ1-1	CASSYSQGGTEAFF	TGTGCCAGCAGTTACTCGCAGGGGGGCACTGAAGCTTTCTTT
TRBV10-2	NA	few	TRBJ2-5	CASRYSSERTQYF	TGCGCCAGCCGATATAGCTCCGAGAGGACCCAGTACTTC
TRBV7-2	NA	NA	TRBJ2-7	CASSLINEQYF	TGTGCCAGCAGCTTAATAAACGAGCAGTACTTC
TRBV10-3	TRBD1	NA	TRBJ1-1	CAIRSGQGDTEAFF	TGTGCCATCAGGTCGGGACAGGGAGACACTGAAGCTTTCTTT
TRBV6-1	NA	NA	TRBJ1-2	CASSDFQGNYGYTF	TGTGCCAGCAGTGATTTTCAGGGGAACTATGGCTACACCTTC
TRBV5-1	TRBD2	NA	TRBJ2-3	CASSSVGGVYTDTQYF	TGCGCCAGCAGCTCGGTGGGGGGGGTGTATACAGATACGCAGTATTTT
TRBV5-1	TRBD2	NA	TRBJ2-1	CASSLSGGYNEQFF	TGCGCCAGCAGCTTAAGCGGGGGTTACAATGAGCAGTTCTTC
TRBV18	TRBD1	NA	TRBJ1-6	CASSEGGQGNSPLHF	TGTGCCAGCTCCGAAGGGGGACAGGGGAATTCACCCCTCCACTTT
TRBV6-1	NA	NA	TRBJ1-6	CASSEQRECLHF	TGTGCCAGCAGTGAACAACGGGAATGCCTCCACTTT
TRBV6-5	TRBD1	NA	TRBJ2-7	CASRAGTGINEQYF	TGTGCCAGCAGAGCTGGGACAGGGATAAACGAGCAGTACTTC
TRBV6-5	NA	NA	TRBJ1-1	CASSYSGGNTEAFF	TGTGCCAGCAGTTACTCCGGCGGGAACACTGAAGCTTTCTTT
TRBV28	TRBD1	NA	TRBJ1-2	CASSGSFWTGIGYGYTF	TGTGCCAGCAGTGGATCCTTTTGGACAGGGATAGGCTATGGCTACACCTTC
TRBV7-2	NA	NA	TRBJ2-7	CASSLSFGWSYEQYF	TGTGCCAGCAGCTTAAGTTTCGGGTGGTCCTACGAGCAGTACTTC
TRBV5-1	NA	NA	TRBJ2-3	CASSLDWPTDTQYF	TGCGCCAGCAGCTTAGACTGGCCGACAGATACGCAGTATTTT